A single sample gave rise to the 25 T cell receptor beta chains below, sequenced in a study of cytomegalovirus exposure and HLA in healthy donors. The PCR contained 60 Vbeta and 13 Jbeta primers. Generated by immunoSEQ multiplex PCR, the TCRdb table keeps only in-frame clones and is missing some. This table has about 220,000 clones, about 75% appearing once. The sequenced sample was PBMCs. Source of these receptors: a woman in her twenties or thirties in good health and CMV-seronegative.

This chain uses TRBV11-3 with TRBJ2-5, with 16 bases identical to TRBD2. The germline V gene has CDR1 SGHNT and CDR2 YENEEA. The CDR3 is 16 amino acids. After removal of 5 bases from V and 2 bases from J, the junction contained 2 bases not matched to a gene. CDR3 in DNA: TGTGCCAGCAGCCCGGGACTAGCGGGGGGGCAAGAGACCCAGTACTTC. The encoded protein is CASSPGLAGGQETQYF.

V usage is TRBV11-2 and J usage is TRBJ2-5; TRBD2 is a possible D gene (5 bases). Trimming took off 4 bases at V and 5 bases at J, with 17 bases between the two ends. The V gene's germline CDR1 is SGHAT and CDR2 FQNNGV. This CDR3 has 15 amino acids. This chain's CDR3 is CASSSLRGLRETQYF. The CDR3 region has the DNA TGTGCCAGCAGCTCCCTCCGCGGGCTGAGGGAGACCCAGTACTTC.

This clone has only one observation. The chain couples TRBV4-1 to TRBJ2-1, with TRBD1 identical over 7 bases. With 4 bases clipped from V and 10 bases from J, the junction kept 10 bases outside the gene matches. Germline CDR1 is MGHRA and CDR2 is YSYEKL. The CDR3 spans 14 residues. The CDR3: CASSPLGTASEQFF. The CDR3 bases are TGCGCCAGCAGCCCGCTCGGGACAGCTTCAGAGCAGTTCTTC.

The rearrangement uses TRBV14 and TRBJ2-7, with 7 bases matching TRBD1. Per germline, CDR1 SGHDN and CDR2 FVKESK. The CDR3 is 15 amino acids. After removal of 2 bases from V and 2 bases from J, the junction contained 6 bases not matched to a gene. This chain's CDR3 is CASSQLRDRAYEQYF. CDR3 nucleotides: TGTGCCAGCAGCCAACTAAGGGACAGAGCCTACGAGCAGTACTTC.

This clone was counted only a few times. The genes are TRBV5-4 and TRBJ1-1; D ambiguous. Germline V gene data show CDR1 as SGHNT and CDR2 as YYREEE (reference sequence). The CDR3 runs 13 residues. V lost 1 base and J lost 3, with 7 bases in between. The CDR3 here is CASSLTVDTEAFF. DNA of the CDR3: TGTGCCAGCAGCTTGACGGTAGACACTGAAGCTTTCTTT. The variable domain in full, with the rest retrieved from reference TRBV5-4 and TRBJ1-1, is ETGVTQSPTHLIKTRGQQVTLRCSSQSGHNTVSWYQQALGQGPQFIFQYYREEENGRGNFPPRFSGLQFPNYSSELNVNALELDDSALYLCASSLTVDTEAFFGQGTRLTVV.

The rearrangement uses TRBV19 and TRBJ1-2; maybe TRBD1 (5 bases). Trimming took 2 bases from V and 4 from J, leaving 8 bases between them. This CDR3 has 13 amino acids. CDR1 LNHDA and CDR2 SQIVND come from the germline V gene (reference sequence). CDR3 amino acids: CASSISRVYGYTF. In nucleotides, the CDR3 is TGTGCCAGTAGTATATCCAGGGTCTATGGCTACACCTTC.

This sequence joins TRBV18 and TRBJ1-5; D not resolved. Trimming left V 3 bases short and J 4 bases short, with 4 bases between. CDR3 size: 12 residues. Germline lookup yields CDR1 KGHSH and CDR2 LQKENI. CDR3 sequence (DNA): TGTGCCAGCTCACCTCCGAATCAGCCCCAGCATTTT. Protein product: CASSPPNQPQHF.

The chain is built from TRBV5-5 and TRBJ2-1; 14 bases fit TRBD2. The germline CDR1 and CDR2 sequences are SGHKS and YYEKEE (reference sequence). This CDR3 has 20 residues. After removal of 0 bases from V and 0 bases from J, the junction contained 8 bases not matched to a gene. CDR3 nucleotides: TGTGCCAGCAGCTTGGCTGGGACTAGCGGGGGCTCGAGCTCCTACAATGAGCAGTTCTTC. It codes for CASSLAGTSGGSSSYNEQFF.

This chain uses TRBV19 with TRBJ1-5; tentative D call: TRBD1 (5 bases). The V gene's germline CDR1 is LNHDA and CDR2 SQIVND (reference sequence). Trimming took off 0 bases at V and 4 bases at J, with 16 bases between the two ends. The CDR3 loop spans 17 amino acids. The CDR3: CASSIDPLGTKNQPQHF. In DNA, the CDR3 is TGTGCCAGTAGTATAGATCCGTTGGGGACTAAAAATCAGCCCCAGCATTTT. The complete variable domain, with remaining parts taken from reference TRBV19 and TRBJ1-5, reads DGGITQSPKYLFRKEGQNVTLSCEQNLNHDAMYWYRQDPGQGLRLIYYSQIVNDFQKGDIAEGYSVSREKKESFPLTVTSAQKNPTAFYLCASSIDPLGTKNQPQHFGDGTRLSIL.

The genes are TRBV7-2 and TRBJ2-5; 9 positions match TRBD1. Germline CDR1 SGHTA, CDR2 FQGNSA. The CDR3 covers 14 residues. V shed 4 bases and J 4 bases; nucleotides not matched to a gene: 4. The CDR3 here is CASSSGQGGETQYF. CDR3 DNA sequence: TGTGCCAGCAGCTCGGGACAGGGAGGAGAGACCCAGTACTTC.

This clone was observed a single time. The chain uses TRBV19 and TRBJ1-5, with unresolved D. The CDR3 is 15 residues long. The V gene's germline CDR1 is LNHDA and CDR2 SQIVND (reference sequence). Between the trimmed V and J ends, which lost 1 base and 3 bases, there was a span of 10 bases. CDR3 sequence: CASSIVGGNNQPQHF. CDR3 DNA sequence: TGTGCCAGTAGTATAGTCGGCGGGAACAATCAGCCCCAGCATTTT.

The chain carries TRBV2 and TRBJ1-2; 8 bases are shared with TRBD1. V was clipped by 1 base and J by 4 bases; unmatched bases: 5. The CDR3 spans 15 residues. Germline CDR1 SNHLY, CDR2 FYNNEI. CDR3 sequence reads: CASSEEAGGPYGYTF. For the CDR3, the DNA is TGTGCCAGCAGTGAAGAGGCAGGGGGCCCCTATGGCTACACCTTC.

The rearrangement uses TRBV7-9 and TRBJ2-7, with D unresolved. Per the germline V gene, CDR1 is SEHNR and CDR2 is FQNEAQ (reference sequence). The CDR3 extends over 14 amino acids. The V end was cut by 7 bases, the J end by 3 bases, with 16 bases between. CDR3 sequence reads: CASTIPGSNYEQYF. The CDR3 nucleotides read TGTGCCAGCACCATCCCCGGGTCTAACTACGAGCAGTACTTC.

The chain carries TRBV6-6 and TRBJ2-1; 9 positions agree with TRBD2. The germline V gene has CDR1 MNHNY and CDR2 SVGAGI (reference sequence). This CDR3 contains 14 residues. Unmatched junction bases numbered 6, after V lost 8 bases and J lost 4 bases. CDR3 in DNA: TGTGCCAGCCAGCGGGGGGTGGCGTACAATGAGCAGTTCTTC. Translated: CASQRGVAYNEQFF.

On this clone itself: Additional DNA sequences in this sample encode the identical CDR3. V gene TRBV5-1 combines with J gene TRBJ2-5; 7 bases line up with TRBD2. The trim removed 1 base at V and 5 bases at J, leaving 2 bases unmatched. Germline V gives CDR1 SGHRS, CDR2 YFSETQ. This CDR3 has 13 residues. The CDR3 reads CASSLSGEETQYF. The CDR3 DNA sequence: TGCGCCAGCAGCTTGAGCGGGGAGGAGACCCAGTACTTC.

Comments on this clone: At one of its ends the junction is not consistent with the germline gene, which may arise from a read error. This rearrangement joins TRBV7-9 to TRBJ2-7; 12 bases are shared with TRBD2. The CDR3 has 15 amino acids. CDR1 and CDR2 (germline): SEHNR, FQNEAQ (reference sequence). The CDR3 region is CSSSLKTSGSYEQYF. The CDR3 DNA sequence: TGTTCCAGCAGCTTAAAGACTAGCGGGAGTTACGAGCAGTACTTC.

This chain joins TRBV30 and TRBJ2-7; 7 positions agree with TRBD1. The CDR3 runs 17 residues. The germline gives CDR1 GTSNPN, CDR2 SVGIG (reference sequence). V shed 3 bases and J 0 bases; nucleotides not matched to a gene: 14. The CDR3 protein is CAWSRLQGTMGSYEQYF. DNA for the CDR3: TGTGCCTGGAGCCGCCTACAGGGGACAATGGGCTCCTACGAGCAGTACTTC.

This chain connects TRBV30 to TRBJ1-4; D remains ambiguous. The length of the CDR3 is 12 residues. V was shortened by 4 bases and J by 8 bases, with 11 bases between the two germline ends. Germline CDR1 GTSNPN, CDR2 SVGIG (reference sequence). The CDR3 coding sequence is TGTGCCTGGATGAGTTCGGGGGAAAAACTGTTTTTT. It specifies CAWMSSGEKLFF.

This clone has a single count. The chain uses TRBV6-5 and TRBJ2-7; D is unresolved. The CDR3 totals 13 residues. The germline V gene has CDR1 MNHEY and CDR2 SVGAGI. Trimming cost V 6 bases and J 3 bases, with 12 bases left between them. CDR3: CASSVYKSYEQYF. The CDR3 DNA sequence: TGTGCCAGCAGCGTGTATAAGAGCTACGAGCAGTACTTC.

The chain uses TRBV27 and TRBJ1-5; 7 bases match TRBD1. The CDR3 is made up of 16 amino acids. CDR1 and CDR2 (germline): MNHEY, SMNVEV (reference sequence). V was pared by 4 bases and J by 9 bases, with 15 bases of the junction left unmatched. The CDR3 here is CASSSRGTVLGWPQHF. The CDR3 DNA reads as TGTGCCAGCAGTTCACGCGGGACAGTCTTGGGTTGGCCCCAGCATTTT.

This chain's CDR3 is CACLGLDREFSDYGYTF. CDR3 coding DNA: TGTGCCTGTTTGGGGCTTGACAGGGAATTTTCAGACTATGGCTACACCTTC. J is TRBJ1-2 and V is TRBV30; 7 nucleotides agree with TRBD1. The CDR3 contains 17 residues. J gave up 3 bases and V 6 bases, and 19 bases lay outside the gene matches. CDR1 is GTSNPN and CDR2 is SVGIG in the germline V gene (reference sequence).

Only one count was recorded for this clone. The chain recombines TRBV5-4 with TRBJ2-2; tentative D call: TRBD1 (5 bases). This CDR3 has 15 amino acids. V lost 1 base to trimming and J lost 7 bases, with 14 bases between them. The V gene's germline CDR1 is SGHNT and CDR2 YYREEE (reference sequence). The CDR3 loop is CASSLRGRGIGELFF. CDR3 in DNA: TGTGCCAGCAGCTTGAGGGGTAGGGGCATCGGGGAGCTGTTTTTT. The whole variable domain, remainder taken from reference TRBV5-4 and TRBJ2-2, is ETGVTQSPTHLIKTRGQQVTLRCSSQSGHNTVSWYQQALGQGPQFIFQYYREEENGRGNFPPRFSGLQFPNYSSELNVNALELDDSALYLCASSLRGRGIGELFFGEGSRLTVL.

Only a few counts were recorded for this clone. This chain connects TRBV19 to TRBJ1-1; D unclear. The CDR3 contains 14 residues. V gave up 4 bases and J gave up 4 bases, with 13 bases separating them. Germline V gives CDR1 LNHDA, CDR2 SQIVND (reference sequence). The chain's CDR3 is CASSRGTLTTEAFF. The CDR3 DNA reads as TGTGCCAGTAGTAGAGGCACCTTGACCACTGAAGCTTTCTTT.

V and J are TRBV30 and TRBJ2-7; a possible D gene is TRBD2 (5 bases). V lost 4 bases and J 4 bases, leaving 17 bases between the germline ends. Per the germline V gene, CDR1 is GTSNPN and CDR2 is SVGIG (reference sequence). CDR3 size: 14 residues. The CDR3 DNA follows: TGTGCCTGGACCCTAGCTGGGAGTAGGTACGAGCAGTACTTC. Translated, it gives CAWTLAGSRYEQYF.

This clone was counted between two and nine times. This sequence joins TRBV11-2 and TRBJ1-1; no reliable D call. The germline V gene encodes CDR1 SGHAT and CDR2 FQNNGV. Trimming removed 3 bases from V and 2 bases from J, with 4 bases in between. The CDR3 is 12 residues long. The DNA of the CDR3 is TGTGCCAGCAGCTTCTTAAACACTGAAGCTTTCTTT. The encoded protein is CASSFLNTEAFF.